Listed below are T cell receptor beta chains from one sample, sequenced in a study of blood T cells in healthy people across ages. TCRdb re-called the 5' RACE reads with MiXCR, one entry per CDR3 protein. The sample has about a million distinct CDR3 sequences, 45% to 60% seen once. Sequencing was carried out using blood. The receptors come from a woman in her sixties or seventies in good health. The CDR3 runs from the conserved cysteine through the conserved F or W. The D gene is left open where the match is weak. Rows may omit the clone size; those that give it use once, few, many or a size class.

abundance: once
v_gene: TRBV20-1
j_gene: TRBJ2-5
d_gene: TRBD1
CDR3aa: CSASRPGQGVGETQYF
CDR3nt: TGCAGTGCTAGCAGACCGGGACAGGGGGTCGGGGAGACCCAGTACTTC

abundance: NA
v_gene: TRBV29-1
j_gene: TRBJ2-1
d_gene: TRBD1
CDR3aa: CSVSGRDRFQFF
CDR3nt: TGCAGCGTTAGCGGCCGGGACAGGTTTCAGTTCTTC

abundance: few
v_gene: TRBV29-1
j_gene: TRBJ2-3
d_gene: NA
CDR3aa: CSVFGGTSTDTQYF
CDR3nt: TGCAGCGTTTTCGGCGGGACTAGCACAGATACGCAGTATTTT

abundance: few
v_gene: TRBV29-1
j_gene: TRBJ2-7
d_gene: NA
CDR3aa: CSVEMTYEQYF
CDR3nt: TGCAGCGTTGAAATGACATACGAGCAGTACTTC

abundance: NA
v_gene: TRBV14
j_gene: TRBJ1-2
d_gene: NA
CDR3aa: CASSRHRGGIDYGYTF
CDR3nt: TGTGCCAGCAGCCGCCACCGAGGAGGGATCGACTATGGCTACACCTTC

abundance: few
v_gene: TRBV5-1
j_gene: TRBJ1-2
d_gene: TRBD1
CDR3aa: CASSLTQGAYGYTF
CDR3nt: TGCGCCAGCAGCTTGACCCAGGGGGCCTATGGCTACACCTTC

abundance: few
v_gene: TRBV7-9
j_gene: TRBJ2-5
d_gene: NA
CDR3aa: CASSLVGGMETQYF
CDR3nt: TGTGCCAGCAGCTTAGTCGGCGGGATGGAGACCCAGTACTTC

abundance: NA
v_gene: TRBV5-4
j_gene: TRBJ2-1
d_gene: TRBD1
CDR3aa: CASSTAGTGGNEQFF
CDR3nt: TGTGCCAGCAGCACCGCCGGGACAGGGGGAAATGAGCAGTTCTTC

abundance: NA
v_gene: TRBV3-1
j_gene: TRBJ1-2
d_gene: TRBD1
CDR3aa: CASSQGWGLRGSNYGYTF
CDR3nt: TGTGCCAGCAGCCAAGGCTGGGGCCTCAGGGGGTCTAACTATGGCTACACCTTC

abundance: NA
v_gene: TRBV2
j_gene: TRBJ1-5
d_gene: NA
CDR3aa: CASSTGAYSNQPQHF
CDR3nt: TGTGCCAGCTCCACAGGAGCGTATAGCAATCAGCCCCAGCATTTT

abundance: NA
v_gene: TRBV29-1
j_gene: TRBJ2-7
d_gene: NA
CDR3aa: CSVRTVLEQYF
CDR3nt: TGCAGCGTCCGGACCGTCCTAGAGCAGTACTTC

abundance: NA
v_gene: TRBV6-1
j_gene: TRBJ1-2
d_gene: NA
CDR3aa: CASSERGQNFGGYTF
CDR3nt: TGTGCCAGCAGTGAAAGAGGACAGAATTTCGGAGGCTACACCTTC

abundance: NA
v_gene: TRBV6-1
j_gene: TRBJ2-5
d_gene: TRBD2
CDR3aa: CASSESGSAKTQYF
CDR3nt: TGTGCCAGCAGTGAAAGCGGGAGTGCGAAGACCCAGTACTTC

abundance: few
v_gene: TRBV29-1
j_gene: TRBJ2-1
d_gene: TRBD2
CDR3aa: CSVEDSGSGRADEQFF
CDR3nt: TGCAGCGTTGAAGATTCGGGGAGCGGGAGGGCCGATGAGCAGTTCTTC

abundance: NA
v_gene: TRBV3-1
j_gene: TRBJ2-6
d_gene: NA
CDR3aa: CASSQLKANVLTF
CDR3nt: TGTGCCAGCAGCCAACTTAAGGCCAACGTCCTGACTTTC

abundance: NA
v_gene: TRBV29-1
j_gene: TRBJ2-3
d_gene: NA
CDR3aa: CSVDAGLSTDTQYF
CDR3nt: TGCAGCGTGGACGCGGGCCTGAGCACAGATACGCAGTATTTT

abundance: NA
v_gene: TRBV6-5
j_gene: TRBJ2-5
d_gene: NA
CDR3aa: CASSYGAGSQYF
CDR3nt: TGTGCCAGCAGTTACGGGGCAGGGTCCCAGTACTTC

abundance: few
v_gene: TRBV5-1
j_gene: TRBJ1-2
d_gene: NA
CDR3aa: CASTQQGGAYGYTF
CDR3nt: TGCGCCAGCACCCAACAGGGTGGTGCTTATGGCTACACCTTC

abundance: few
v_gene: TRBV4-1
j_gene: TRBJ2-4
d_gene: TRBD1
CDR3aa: CASSRPGTGSNIQYF
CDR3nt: TGCGCCAGCAGCCGTCCCGGGACAGGGTCAAACATTCAGTACTTC

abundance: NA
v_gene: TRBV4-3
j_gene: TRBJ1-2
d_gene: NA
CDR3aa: CASSQARINYGYTF
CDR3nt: TGCGCCAGCAGCCAAGCGCGCATTAACTATGGCTACACCTTC